These T cell receptor beta chains were read from a single sample in a study of metastatic and nonmetastatic thyroid tumors. TCRdb reprocessed the PCR reads via MiXCR. The top ten hold approximately 14% of the sample, which has 26,000 or so clones, more than 14% seen once. The sample consisted of blood. The receptors stem from a male donor with papillary thyroid cancer or a benign thyroid nodule (not recorded which). Some clones in this sample may be carry-over from other donors' samples. The CDR3 runs from the conserved cysteine through the conserved F or W. D genes are given only for firm matches. Size values are once, few and many counts, or a class for expanded clones, and some rows have none.

size	V	D	J	CDR3	DNA
many	TRBV5-1	-	TRBJ2-7	CASSFDRQLSYEQYF	TGCGCCAGCAGCTTCGACAGGCAACTCTCCTACGAGCAGTACTTC
few	TRBV27	-	TRBJ1-5	CASSLVGCCMPQHF	TGTGCCAGCAGTTTAGTGGGGTGCTGTATGCCCCAGCATTTT
many	TRBV9	TRBD1	TRBJ2-1	CASSKPGQGYNEQFF	TGTGCCAGCAGCAAACCGGGACAGGGCTACAATGAGCAGTTCTTC
many	TRBV6-1	TRBD2	TRBJ2-2	CASRPTSGRNTGELFF	TGTGCCAGCCGCCCCACTAGCGGGAGAAACACCGGGGAGCTGTTTTTT
many	TRBV7-3	TRBD2	TRBJ2-5	CASSLTPLTSGGPQETQYF	TGTGCCAGCAGCTTAACGCCCCTAACTAGCGGGGGACCCCAAGAGACCCAGTACTTC
many	TRBV5-1	-	TRBJ2-5	CASSLSDRGQTQYF	TGCGCCAGCAGCTTGTCTGATCGAGGACAGACCCAGTACTTC
many	TRBV5-1	-	TRBJ2-6	CASSSIQAPGANVLTF	TGCGCCAGCAGCTCCATACAGGCGCCCGGGGCCAACGTCCTGACTTTC
many	TRBV3-1	-	TRBJ2-7	CASSRGQNYEQYF	TGTGCCAGCAGCCGCGGACAGAACTACGAGCAGTACTTC
many	TRBV6-2/TRBV6-3	-	TRBJ2-2	CASSYGDTGELFF	TGTGCCAGCAGTTACGGGGACACCGGGGAGCTGTTTTTT
many	TRBV7-2	-	TRBJ1-1	CASSLLQQYKAFF	TGTGCCAGCAGCTTATTACAACAATATAAAGCTTTCTTT
many	TRBV10-3	-	TRBJ2-4	CATSPPGSGALNIQYF	TGTGCCACCTCGCCCCCTGGTTCGGGAGCGCTAAACATTCAGTACTTC
many	TRBV7-3	TRBD2	TRBJ2-2	CASSQSGGANTGELFF	TGTGCCAGCAGTCAGAGCGGGGGGGCGAACACCGGGGAGCTGTTTTTT
many	TRBV7-2	TRBD2	TRBJ2-7	CASSRLAPDYEQYF	TGTGCCAGCAGCCGACTAGCGCCCGATTACGAGCAGTACTTC
many	TRBV20-1	-	TRBJ1-3	CSARDAPLSGNTIYF	TGCAGTGCTAGAGATGCACCCCTTTCTGGAAACACCATATATTTT
many	TRBV4-1	TRBD1	TRBJ2-7	CASRTNPGGAYEQYF	TGCGCCAGCAGGACGAATCCAGGGGGCGCCTACGAGCAGTACTTC
many	TRBV5-1	-	TRBJ2-3	CASTLAGSDTQYF	TGCGCCAGCACCCTCGCAGGGAGTGATACGCAGTATTTT
many	TRBV11-2	-	TRBJ2-1	CASSPRGQTPGNEQFF	TGTGCCAGCAGCCCCCGGGGTCAAACTCCGGGCAATGAGCAGTTCTTC
many	TRBV2	-	TRBJ1-6	CASRGPGSKDSPLHF	TGTGCCAGCAGGGGGCCGGGAAGTAAGGATTCACCCCTCCACTTT
many	TRBV6-1	TRBD2	TRBJ2-1	CASTVGTSGGHLF	TGTGCCAGCACAGTGGGGACTAGCGGGGGGCACCTCTTC
-	TRBV30	TRBD2	TRBJ2-2	CAWSFKAGGNTGELFF	TGTGCCTGGAGTTTTAAAGCGGGGGGAAACACCGGGGAGCTGTTTTTT
-	TRBV18	-	TRBJ2-7	CASSQDRGATIFEGPYEQYF	TGTGCCAGCTCACAGGACCGGGGGGCTACCATTTTTGAGGGCCCCTACGAGCAGTACTTC
many	TRBV29-1	-	TRBJ2-1	CSVPLVGVTMKQFF	TGCAGCGTTCCCCTGGTTGGGGTTACAATGAAGCAGTTCTTC
-	TRBV18	-	TRBJ2-3	CASSPNFLTDTQYF	TGTGCCAGCTCACCGAACTTCCTCACAGATACGCAGTATTTT
-	TRBV19	TRBD1	TRBJ1-2	CASSIPGQGASYGYTF	TGTGCCAGTAGTATTCCCGGACAGGGGGCGTCCTATGGCTACACCTTC